The source of this T cell receptor beta chain is a study of cytomegalovirus exposure and HLA in healthy donors. Broader study findings: A later analysis reportedly found that, within productive TCRs, an Asian-associated ancestry cluster had fewer N-insertions than the mean observed across the approximately 690 donors. Later analysis identified a missense DCLRE1C variant that was linked to TCR beta V- and J-gene trimming. Sequencing likely caused a cluster of highly shared sequence variants. In a later analysis, specific HLA alleles were associated with about 18,000 TCR beta sequences at a 0.05 false discovery rate.

V lost 3 bases and J 0 bases, leaving 24 bases between the germline ends. This CDR3 has 19 amino acids. Germline V gene data show CDR1 as SQVTM and CDR2 as ANQGSEA. The PCR had 60 Vbeta and 13 Jbeta primers. The repertoire was sequenced with immunoSEQ multiplex PCR; TCRdb's copy has only in-frame clones and lacks some. This table holds approximately 88,000 clones, 65% to 85% found once. Points on this clone: Its specificity is unknown.

Sample: PBMCs. The rearrangement joins TRBV29-1 to TRBJ1-3, with D maybe TRBD1 (6 bases). The receptor was isolated from a man aged 18 to 30 in good health and CMV-seronegative. CDR3 sequence reads: CSVELLGRGGPSSGNTIYF. The CDR3 DNA follows: TGCAGCGTTGAGCTTTTAGGTCGCGGGGGGCCGAGCTCTGGAAACACCATATATTTT.